This T cell receptor beta chain was documented in a study of T cell responses to AZD1222 COVID-19 vaccine (dated by TCRdb to the early 2020s). About the investigation overall: AZD1222 recipients whose second dose came at about 4 weeks and those whose second dose came at about 12 weeks were combined into one group, since spike-specific TCR depth and breadth did not differ between the two schedules. A total of just over 230 trial participants underwent TCR sequencing, of whom roughly 210 had received two doses of AZD1222 and around 25 had received two doses of the MenACWY control vaccine. Trial participants were enrolled by age into subgroups of 18-55, 56-69 and 70-plus years, and around 150, 28 and 57 TCR-sequenced participants, respectively, were included in these subgroups. Overall study outcomes, separate from this receptor: Participants were mostly white British and included more females than males, and it was suggested by the authors that clonal diversity may have been underestimated. The whole spike protein was spanned by vaccine-associated CD4 TCRs, and dominant responses were seen in regions 160-218 and 743-854. Because no day 14 peak-response samples were available, repertoires were characterized only after the peak T cell response. Spike-specific TCR breadth and depth rose significantly after two AZD1222 doses compared with day 0 and with MenACWY recipients. Nearly half of unique spike-specific TCRs reportedly recognized epitopes outside regions mutated in the B.1.351 and B.1.1.7 variants. In the small 56-69-year group, the increase in depth fell short of significance, most likely because of low power. Only 5 to 7 AZD1222 recipients were SARS-CoV-2 seropositive at baseline, limiting conclusions about previously exposed vaccinees.

The CDR3 regions of human TCRbeta chains were subjected to immunosequencing. Concerning the study's data processing: Repertoire TCRs were matched against a reference library of SARS-CoV-2-specific TCRs generated with the MIRA antigen-specificity platform. Breadth was defined as the fraction of unique TCRs that were SARS-CoV-2-associated, and depth was defined as the fraction of total T cells that were SARS-CoV-2-associated. Using the MIRA data, each spike-specific TCR was assigned both to the spike region to which the TCR was reactive and to a CD4 or CD8 class. Log10-transformed breadth and depth values were compared by one-way ANOVA with Sidak's multiple comparisons tests. This is the immuneACCESS table as TCRdb keeps it, with only in-frame sequences that have V and J called. A part of the clones is gone; compared with another copy, unresolved V genes explain less than half, and the rest is unexplained. Clonal size and the V and J genes are those of that table, whereas D and trimming came from the DNA. The sample yields 55,000 to 80,000 clones; 84% were counted once. The ten largest clones take up around 9.8% of the sample.

The CDR3, from cysteine to phenylalanine, totals 15 residues. Kept here is only the CDR3 DNA, which spans 45 bases and is read in frame from base 1. The trim is 3 bases for V and 0 bases for J, with a gap of 12 bases between the germline ends. The germline V gene sets CDR1 to SGDLS and CDR2 to YYNGEE. As for this clone: This receptor's antigen is unknown. No much larger clonotype is one base removed from it; base qualities were not supplied.

What this sample's time point label stands for: baseline before first vaccination. Samples from vaccinated people were obtained from the UK trials COV001 and COV002, which included a single-blind randomized controlled phase 2/3 trial of AZD1222 (ChAdOx1 nCoV-19) in healthy adults. Trial participant PBMC samples were collected at day 0 and day 28 after the second dose for TCRbeta chain sequencing. Source: peripheral blood, taken on day 0 of AZD1222 vaccination. The clonotype originates from an adult in good health. The chain couples TRBV9 to TRBJ1-2, with the D gene not clear enough to name. CDR3 protein: CASSEGGLPNYGYTF. The nucleotide sequence reads as follows: TGTGCCAGCAGCGAGGGAGGCTTACCTAACTATGGCTACACCTTC.